The sequence of this T cell receptor (beta chain) was determined in a study of resident and recirculating memory T cells in vitiligo. TCRdb's table, derived via immunoSEQ multiplex PCR, lists solely in-frame clones and lacks some. The table includes 70,000 to 75,000 clones, just over 90% detected once. Study outcomes and limitations: No single dominant TCR clone appeared; lesion clonality varied. Different lesions suggested infiltration by different T cell clones.

The CDR3 covers 14 residues. Per the germline V gene, CDR1 is GTSNPN and CDR2 is SVGIG (reference sequence). Unmatched junction bases numbered 12, after V lost 5 bases and J lost 6 bases. Stable vitiligo meant no lesion change over the previous 6 months. No vitiligo treatment was given during the prior three months. A word on this clone: What it binds is not known.

The genes are TRBV30 and TRBJ2-7; 8 nucleotides align to TRBD2. Sequenced: blood. The clonotype was recovered from a male donor with vitiligo. The CDR3 is CAWEPGGGSREQYF. As DNA, the CDR3 is TGTGCCTGGGAGCCTGGCGGGGGGTCCCGCGAGCAGTACTTC. The full variable domain, rest sourced from reference TRBV30 and TRBJ2-7, is SQTIHQWPATLVQPVGSPLSLECTVEGTSNPNLYWYRQAAGRGLQLLFYSVGIGQISSEVPQNLSASRPQDRQFILSSKKLLLSDSGFYLCAWEPGGGSREQYFGPGTRLTVT.